Listed below are T cell receptor beta chains from one sample, sequenced in a study of T cells in Graves' hyperthyroidism and ophthalmopathy. TCRdb re-analysed the multiplex PCR reads in MiXCR, keeping a single row per CDR3 protein. The table lists about 510,000 distinct CDR3 sequences, about 15% of them singletons. Material for sequencing was blood. These receptors were obtained from a woman aged 35 to 49 with Graves' hyperthyroidism. The CDR3 runs from the conserved cysteine through the conserved F or W.

j_call v_call cdr3_aa
TRBJ1-3 TRBV20-1 CSAAGPIGNTIYF
TRBJ2-5 TRBV6-1 CASNSNPARETQYF
TRBJ1-2 TRBV20-1 CSARGRGTNYGYTF
TRBJ2-3 TRBV18 CASSPTQGPSTDTQYF
TRBJ1-6 TRBV11-2 CASSPQGSSPLHF
TRBJ2-7 TRBV28 CASSFSGRDYEQYF
TRBJ2-3 TRBV28 CASSLVASGGTDTQYF
TRBJ1-2 TRBV27 CASSLYPSPDLYGYTF
TRBJ1-6 TRBV20-1 CSAEIGTAVSPLHF
TRBJ2-3 TRBV7-7 CASSPPGTSGRRDTQYF
TRBJ2-3 TRBV12-3/TRBV12-4 CASSLALEGRPTDTQYF
TRBJ2-1 TRBV28 CASSILAGPYNEQFF
TRBJ2-6 TRBV19 CASSTGLATSGANVLTF
TRBJ2-4 TRBV6-1 CASTWDSQNIQYF
TRBJ2-4 TRBV5-1 CASSPLPGTGNIQYF
TRBJ1-2 TRBV2 CASSEAQQSYGYTF
TRBJ1-5 TRBV5-1 CASSLRGGDQPQHF
TRBJ1-2 TRBV6-1 CASSDGRTGGRVSYTF
TRBJ2-1 TRBV29-1 CSVEGTSGYNEQFF
TRBJ2-1 TRBV5-1 CASSLAPGPGNEQFF
TRBJ2-4 TRBV20-1 CSARGTSGSDIQYF
TRBJ1-4 TRBV6-2/TRBV6-3 CASSPEGTENEKLFF
TRBJ2-6 TRBV20-1 CSLASSGANVLTF
TRBJ1-5 TRBV20-1 CSASGGQGHQPQHF
TRBJ1-5 TRBV30 CAWSGTGGTGQPQHF
TRBJ2-7 TRBV11-3 CASSLDQGHLIYEQYF